The text below deals with one T cell receptor beta chain. The table lists this clone with a count of one. No cognate antigen has been identified for it. No base quality values were provided; no much bigger clone lies one nucleotide off. The method was the immunoSEQ multiplex PCR assay. The multiplex PCR relied on a mix of 60 forward primers for TCR Vbeta segments and 13 reverse primers for TCR Jbeta segments. A multiplex PCR assay on genomic DNA amplified the CDR3 region of rearranged TCR beta genes. The amplified TCR beta libraries were sequenced on the Illumina HiSeq System as 87-base-pair reads. Processing in the source paper ran as follows. In a later analysis, roughly 80 million unique TCR beta chains were counted across the roughly 700 repertoires, and around 10 million of these chains were shared by at least two donors. To remove PCR and sequencing errors, raw reads were error-corrected and collapsed into unique sequences using a nearest-neighbor algorithm that merged closely related sequences. Alignment of CDR3 sequences to IMGT reference sequences was used to assign V, D and J gene segments. Each retained sequence needed at least a six-nucleotide match to both a V gene segment and a J gene segment. Rearrangements were called productive when the CDR3 lacked stop codons and stayed in frame with V and J; all others were non-productive. Following IMGT convention, CDR3 was defined as the stretch from the second conserved V-encoded cysteine to the conserved J-encoded phenylalanine. The earlier analysis of about 620 of the donors excluded sequences that lacked an unambiguous match to a single V gene segment. In an earlier analysis of around 600 of the donors, V segments were called functional above 56.7% productive rearrangements and were called segregating when the between-donor standard deviation exceeded 5%. To diagnose cytomegalovirus status from the catalog of TCR beta chain sequences, a statistical classification framework was built. In a later analysis, TCR nucleotide sequences were compared against IMGT/GENE-DB human TR gene sequences so that V and J genes could be assigned. In a later analysis, CDR3 sequences and most-parsimonious VDJ recombination scenarios were assigned using the TCRdist pipeline. A later analysis defined each TCR beta chain by its CDR3 amino acid sequence plus V-gene family, and excluded reads lacking a unique V-gene family. A later analysis removed several hundred highly shared, low-generation-probability nucleotide sequences to deal with suspected cross-contamination and a sequencing artifact. In a later analysis, a clonal expansion index was calculated for each public chain from normalized within-repertoire ranks of inferred template counts. Generation probabilities in a later analysis came from a VDJ recombination model fitted to out-of-frame rearrangements, and those results were checked against IGoR. A later analysis scored TCR-TCR, TCR-HLA and TCR-CMV co-occurrence with hypergeometric tests, applying a repertoire-size bias correction to TCR pairs. In a later analysis, false discovery rates were estimated by permuting HLA or CMV assignments 20 times. In a later analysis, co-occurring TCRs were grouped using DBSCAN, with TCRdist sequence similarity added in when clustering inside HLA-allele-positive subsets. For co-occurrence clustering, repertoires with fewer than 30,000 or more than 120,000 public chains were excluded, along with five or six repertoires with anomalous nucleotide sharing. TCRdb took this table from immuneACCESS and kept in-frame rearrangements with V and J called. Such tables lack part of the clones; where checked against another copy, unresolved V genes explain under half of the gap, and the rest is unexplained. The V and J calls and the clone size are those of that table, but D and trimming were determined from the DNA. Here the sample has 160,000 or so clones; about two thirds occur a single time. Of the sample, 2% to 2.5% falls within the top ten clones.

This sample is drawn from a study of cytomegalovirus exposure and HLA in healthy donors (dated by TCRdb to about 2017). For the study in its entirety: In an earlier analysis of roughly 500 of the donors, 276 Gb of sequence data and approximately 120 million unique TCR beta sequences from some 170 million T cells were reported. A later genetic analysis took genome-wide SNP genotypes for about 55% of the 666 donors and used that subset as a discovery cohort. An early release that covered 500 to 800 HLA-typed donors contained approximately 320 gigabases of sequencing data and 75 million to 100 million unique TCR sequences. Several DR-DQ haplotypes were handled as single units for association and clustering because linkage in the cohort was strong. Donor age, sex, ethnicity and CMV serostatus were compiled alongside the repertoire data. To predict cytomegalovirus infection status, the study combined high-throughput TCR immunosequencing, statistical association of individual TCRs with disease status, and machine learning. The later analysis used no new phenotypic data to find candidate immune exposures, relying instead on TCR beta sequences and their occurrence across donors. The aim of the study was to test whether cataloging public T cell receptors could identify signatures of past pathogen exposure. Among 300 to 500 genotyped donors of the cohort, an average of roughly 230,000 unique TCR beta nucleotide sequences was sequenced per donor, of which 15% to 20% were non-productive. A later analysis re-analyzed previously published TCR beta repertoires from 600 to 850 donors and added high-resolution HLA genotyping to study TCR occurrence patterns. The T cell repertoires of several hundred subjects were profiled by immunosequencing and related to cytomegalovirus serostatus. The number of donors typed differed by locus, with about 629-630 for A, B, C, DRB1 and DQB1, more than 500 for DQA1, 606 for DPA1, and some 470 for DPB1. To decide whether each TCR beta V gene segment behaved as functional or pseudogenic, an earlier analysis of some 600 of the donors relied on high-throughput TCR beta sequencing. Besides the first cohort of 550 to 750 subjects, a separate validation cohort made up of roughly 120 different subjects was used. The genetic ancestry cluster associated with self-reported Caucasian donors included roughly 84% of the 300 to 450 genotyped donors. All discovery cohort repertoires had been generated on a single sequencing platform. HLA typing covered class I and class II loci at four-digit resolution.

Here is what the overall study found, with its caveats: According to a later analysis, TCR association rates differed among HLA loci, with DRB1 alleles showing the most associated TCRs and HLA-C alleles showing the fewest. Compared with equally common non-associated chains, HLA-associated TCR beta chains in a later analysis were more clonally expanded and had lower generation probabilities. In a later analysis, most CMV-associated TCR beta chains were found to appear HLA-restricted, with HLA associations seemingly driven largely by CMV exposure. Assigning TCR associations to individual alleles was difficult when HLA alleles, especially DR and DQ, strongly co-occurred. Broadly in line with IMGT annotations, most TCR beta V segments showed up in productive rearrangements about 87% or about 30% of the time in an earlier analysis of 450 to 600 of the donors. A cluster of highly shared sequence variants was judged likely to be a technical artifact of the sequencing pipeline. A later genetic analysis associated a missense DCLRE1C variant with V-gene and J-gene trimming of TCR beta chains, and an independent cohort replicated the association. This cohort had only TCR beta chains sequenced, and the lack of alpha or paired-chain data limited which features could be detected. It was suggested by the authors that the approach could potentially be generalized to other disease states and immunological phenotypes. Because some donors lacked HLA typing at each locus, the association tests relied only on the typed subset. In a later analysis, 16,951 TCR beta sequences were associated with specific HLA alleles at a false discovery rate of 0.05. Several of the top co-occurrence clusters appeared to be linked to parvovirus B19, influenza, CMV and Epstein-Barr virus, according to a later analysis. In the study, 150 to 200 TCR beta chains were listed as associated with cytomegalovirus. Some IMGT-functional V segments, including TRBV6-2 and TRBV6-3, could not be distinguished by the 87-base-pair reads and were therefore excluded. A further reported finding was that TCR beta sequences accurately predicted the HLA-A and HLA-B alleles for most subjects in the first cohort. In both the original and validation cohorts, the classifier was reported to diagnose cytomegalovirus status with high specificity and sensitivity. Immune exposure information for the cohort was limited to CMV serostatus. Because counts were too low, under 20 rarely observed V segments, including chromosome 9 orphons, were left out of the earlier analysis of approximately 500 of the donors. Linkage disequilibrium might explain the correlated functional status among segregating V segments, but an unknown experimental factor could not be excluded. In vitro tests confirmed that a few of the cytomegalovirus-associated TCR beta chains recognize cytomegalovirus antigens. Presence/absence analyses assumed roughly uniform sequencing depth across donors, an assumption that may not hold. Compared with the roughly 670-donor mean, donors in an Asian-associated ancestry cluster had fewer N-insertions in productive TCRs, according to a later genetic analysis. Across donors, most TCR sequences were observed very rarely, whereas some public TCRs were present in many individuals.

The germline V end is reduced by 3 bases and the J end by 7 bases; junction bases left unmatched: 9. As encoded in the germline V gene, CDR1 is SGHRS while CDR2 is YFSETQ. There are 14 amino acids in the CDR3, from cysteine to phenylalanine inclusive. The kept DNA is CDR3 alone, 42 bases in frame from the first base. The cohort comprised 670 or so healthy bone marrow donors. At the time of sampling, all cohort members were nominally healthy, though unrecorded immune exposures were likely present. Of the 666 cohort members, 250 to 300 had a positive CMV serostatus and 350 to 450 had a negative one, while no CMV serostatus was recorded for the donor. A peripheral blood sample was provided by each donor, and peripheral blood mononuclear cells were used for TCR beta sequencing. The Qiagen DNeasy Blood Extraction Kit was used to extract genomic DNA from the blood cell samples.

The sample was PBMCs. The TCR was taken from a human donor in good health. The rearrangement joined TRBV5-1 to TRBJ1-1; TRBD1 matches 7 bases in the middle. The nucleotide sequence reads TGCGCCAGCAGCTGGTTGGGACAGAGCCGTGAAGCTTTCTTT. Its translation reads: CASSWLGQSREAFF. Where the CDR3 stops, the reference TRBV5-1 and TRBJ1-1 genes take over; the full variable domain is KAGVTQTPRYLIKTRGQQVTLSCSPISGHRSVSWYQQTPGQGLQFLFEYFSETQRNKGNFPGRFSGRQFSNSRSEMNVSTLELGDSALYLCASSWLGQSREAFFGQGTRLTVV.